The following is a T cell receptor (beta chain) sequence with its context. Its antigen is still unknown. The table came from immunoSEQ multiplex PCR; TCRdb's copy has only in-frame clones and leaves some out. The table shows roughly 77,000 clones, with 92% occurring only once. This sample is drawn from a study of T cell responses to AZD1222 COVID-19 vaccine. Whole-study findings and limits: After the peak T cell response, and only then, were repertoires sampled. In the spike-specific TCR repertoire, nearly half reportedly target unmutated variant regions.

Pooled together were second doses at about 4 or about 12 weeks. Material: peripheral blood, obtained 28 days after the second AZD1222 dose. This receptor was obtained from an adult who received the AZD1222 COVID-19 vaccine.

CDR3 loop: CASSIAGTGGLTDNSPLHF. CDR3 coding DNA: TGTGCCAGTAGTATCGCCGGGACAGGGGGCCTCACCGATAATTCACCCCTCCACTTT. The chain carries TRBV19 and TRBJ1-6, with 12 bases that match TRBD1. V lost 3 bases, J lost 5 bases, and 11 bases stayed unmatched. The germline gives CDR1 LNHDA, CDR2 SQIVND (reference sequence). The CDR3 contains 19 residues.